This T cell receptor (beta chain) was recorded in a study of graft-versus-host responses after intestinal transplantation. V was shortened by 6 bases and J by 5 bases, with 11 bases between the two germline ends. Germline values: CDR1 DFQATT, CDR2 SNEGSKA (reference sequence). The length of the CDR3 is 11 residues. Libraries were prepared by immunoSEQ multiplex PCR; TCRdb keeps only in-frame clonotypes and omits some of them. This table holds tens of thousands of clones, roughly 90% found once. This chain uses TRBV20-1 with TRBJ2-7, with D maybe TRBD2 (6 bases). The TCR comes from a human patient who received an intestinal transplant, so some T cells may come from the graft donor. Material: PBMCs, obtained 26 days after transplant. CDR3 DNA sequence: TGCAGTGCGCCGACTAGTAACGAGCAGTACTTC. Translation gives CSAPTSNEQYF.